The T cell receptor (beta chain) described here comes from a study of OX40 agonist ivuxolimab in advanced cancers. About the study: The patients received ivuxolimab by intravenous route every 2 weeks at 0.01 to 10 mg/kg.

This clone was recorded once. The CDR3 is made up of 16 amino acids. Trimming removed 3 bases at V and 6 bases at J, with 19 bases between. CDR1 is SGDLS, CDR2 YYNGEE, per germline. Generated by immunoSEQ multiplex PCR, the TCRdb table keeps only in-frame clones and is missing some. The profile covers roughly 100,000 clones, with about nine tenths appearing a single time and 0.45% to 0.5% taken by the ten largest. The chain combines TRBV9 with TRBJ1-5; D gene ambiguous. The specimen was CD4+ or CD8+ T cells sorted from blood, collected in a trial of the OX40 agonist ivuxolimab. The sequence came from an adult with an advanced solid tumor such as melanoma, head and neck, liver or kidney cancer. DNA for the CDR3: TGTGCCAGCAGCGCCGGGGTGGGGTTGCGGGGTCAGCCCCAGCATTTT. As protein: CASSAGVGLRGQPQHF.